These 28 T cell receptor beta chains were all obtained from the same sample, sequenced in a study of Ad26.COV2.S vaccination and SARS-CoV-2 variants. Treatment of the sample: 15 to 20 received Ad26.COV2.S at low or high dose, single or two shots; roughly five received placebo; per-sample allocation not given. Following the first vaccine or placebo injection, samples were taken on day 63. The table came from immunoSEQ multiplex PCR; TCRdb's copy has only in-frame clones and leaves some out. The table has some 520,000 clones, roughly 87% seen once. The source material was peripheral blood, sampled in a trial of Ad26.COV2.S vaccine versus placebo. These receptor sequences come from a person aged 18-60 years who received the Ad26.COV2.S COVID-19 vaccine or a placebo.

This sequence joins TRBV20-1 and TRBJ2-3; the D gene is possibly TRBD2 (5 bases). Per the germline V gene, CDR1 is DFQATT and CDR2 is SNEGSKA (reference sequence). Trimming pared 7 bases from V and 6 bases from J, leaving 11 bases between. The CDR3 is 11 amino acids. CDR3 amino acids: CSVPTGDTQYF. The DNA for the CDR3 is TGCAGTGTCCCGACGGGGGATACGCAGTATTTT.

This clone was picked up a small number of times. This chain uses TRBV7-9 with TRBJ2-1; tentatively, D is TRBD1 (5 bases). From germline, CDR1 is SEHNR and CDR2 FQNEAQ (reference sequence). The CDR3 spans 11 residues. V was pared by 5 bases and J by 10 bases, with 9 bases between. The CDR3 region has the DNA TGTGCCAGCAGCCGAGACAGAGAGCAGTTCTTC. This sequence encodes CASSRDREQFF.

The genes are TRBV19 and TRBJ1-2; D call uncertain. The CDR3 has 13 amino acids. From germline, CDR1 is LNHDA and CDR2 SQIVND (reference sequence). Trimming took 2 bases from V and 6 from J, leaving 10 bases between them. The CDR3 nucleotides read TGTGCCAGTAGTATAAGAGGGTATGATGGCTACACCTTC. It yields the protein CASSIRGYDGYTF.

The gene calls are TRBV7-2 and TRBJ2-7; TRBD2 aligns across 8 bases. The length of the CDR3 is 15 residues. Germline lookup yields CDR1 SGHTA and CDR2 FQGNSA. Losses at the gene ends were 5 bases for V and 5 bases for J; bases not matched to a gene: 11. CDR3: CASSPEAGVRDEQYF. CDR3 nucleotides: TGTGCCAGCAGCCCTGAAGCGGGAGTAAGGGACGAGCAGTACTTC.

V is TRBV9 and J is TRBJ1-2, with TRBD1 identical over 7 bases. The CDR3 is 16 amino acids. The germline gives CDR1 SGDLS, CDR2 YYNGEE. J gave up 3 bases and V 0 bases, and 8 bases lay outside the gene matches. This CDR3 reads CASSVAPTGRDYGYTF. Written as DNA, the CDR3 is TGTGCCAGCAGCGTAGCCCCGACAGGGAGGGACTATGGCTACACCTTC.

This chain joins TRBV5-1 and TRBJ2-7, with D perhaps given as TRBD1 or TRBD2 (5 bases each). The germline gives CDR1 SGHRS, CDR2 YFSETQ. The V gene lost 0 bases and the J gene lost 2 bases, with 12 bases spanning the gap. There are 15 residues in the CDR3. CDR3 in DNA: TGCGCCAGCAGCTTGGGAGGGGAACCGACCTACGAGCAGTACTTC. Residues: CASSLGGEPTYEQYF.

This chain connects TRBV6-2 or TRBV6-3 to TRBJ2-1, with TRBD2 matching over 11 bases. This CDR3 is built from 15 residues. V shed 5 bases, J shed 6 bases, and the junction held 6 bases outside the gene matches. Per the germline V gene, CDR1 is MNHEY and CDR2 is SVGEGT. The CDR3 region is CASSPLAGVGNEQFF. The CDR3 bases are TGTGCCAGCAGTCCACTAGCGGGAGTGGGCAATGAGCAGTTCTTC.

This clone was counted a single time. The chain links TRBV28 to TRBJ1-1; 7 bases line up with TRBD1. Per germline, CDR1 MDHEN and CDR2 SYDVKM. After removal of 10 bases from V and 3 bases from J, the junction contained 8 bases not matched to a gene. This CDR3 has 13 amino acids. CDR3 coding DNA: TGTGCCACATCCGGACAGGTCGACACTGAAGCTTTCTTT. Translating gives CATSGQVDTEAFF.

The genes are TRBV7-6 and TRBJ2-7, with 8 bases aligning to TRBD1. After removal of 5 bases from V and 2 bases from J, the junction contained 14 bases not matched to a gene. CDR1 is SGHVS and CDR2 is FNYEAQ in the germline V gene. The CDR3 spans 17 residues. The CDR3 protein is CASSISAGQGRPYEQYF. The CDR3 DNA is TGTGCCAGCAGCATCTCCGCCGGACAGGGTCGACCCTACGAGCAGTACTTC.

The CDR3 protein is CASSPIVTGNTEAFF. The CDR3 DNA follows: TGTGCCAGCTCACCAATCGTTACAGGGAACACTGAAGCTTTCTTT. The chain carries TRBV18 and TRBJ1-1, with D maybe TRBD1 (5 bases). Germline V gene lookup returns CDR1 KGHSH and CDR2 LQKENI. This CDR3 has 15 amino acids. Trimming pared 2 bases from V and 1 base from J, leaving 11 bases between.

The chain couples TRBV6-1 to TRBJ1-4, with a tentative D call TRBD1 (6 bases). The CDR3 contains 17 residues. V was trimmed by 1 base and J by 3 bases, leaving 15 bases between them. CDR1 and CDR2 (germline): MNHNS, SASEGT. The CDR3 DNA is TGTGCCAGCAGTGAAGGCACAGGGACTAGGGCTAATGAAAAACTGTTTTTT. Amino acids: CASSEGTGTRANEKLFF.

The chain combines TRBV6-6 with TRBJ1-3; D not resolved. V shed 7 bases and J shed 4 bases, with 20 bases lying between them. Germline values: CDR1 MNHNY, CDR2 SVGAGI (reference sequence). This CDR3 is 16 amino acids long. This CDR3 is CASNSGGIALGNTIYF. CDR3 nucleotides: TGTGCCAGCAACTCTGGAGGGATAGCTTTGGGAAACACCATATATTTT.

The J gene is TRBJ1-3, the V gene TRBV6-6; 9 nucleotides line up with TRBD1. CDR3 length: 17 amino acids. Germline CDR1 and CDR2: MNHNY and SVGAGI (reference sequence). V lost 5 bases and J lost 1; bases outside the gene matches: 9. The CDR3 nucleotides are TGTGCCAGCAGTCCGCCGGGACAGGGAATTTCTGGAAACACCATATATTTT. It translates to CASSPPGQGISGNTIYF.

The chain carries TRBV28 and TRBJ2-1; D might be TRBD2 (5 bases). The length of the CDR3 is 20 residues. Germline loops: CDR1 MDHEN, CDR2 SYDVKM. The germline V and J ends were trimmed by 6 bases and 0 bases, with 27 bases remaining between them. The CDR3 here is CASSSLTTVGGSFSYNEQFF. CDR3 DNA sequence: TGTGCCAGCAGCTCCTTGACTACGGTTGGCGGGTCCTTCTCCTACAATGAGCAGTTCTTC.

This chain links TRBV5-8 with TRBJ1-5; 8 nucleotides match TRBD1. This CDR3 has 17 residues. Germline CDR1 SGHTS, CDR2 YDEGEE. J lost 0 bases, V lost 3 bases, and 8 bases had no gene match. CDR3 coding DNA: TGTGCCAGCAGCTCGGAGCGAACAGGGGGTAGCAATCAGCCCCAGCATTTT. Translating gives CASSSERTGGSNQPQHF.

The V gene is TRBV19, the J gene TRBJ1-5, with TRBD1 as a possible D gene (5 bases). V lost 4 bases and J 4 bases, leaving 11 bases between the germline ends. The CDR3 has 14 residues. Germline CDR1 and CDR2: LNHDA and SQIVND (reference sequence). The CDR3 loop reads CASSNGGGNQPQHF. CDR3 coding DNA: TGTGCCAGTAGTAACGGTGGGGGGAATCAGCCCCAGCATTTT. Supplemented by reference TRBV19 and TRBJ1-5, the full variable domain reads DGGITQSPKYLFRKEGQNVTLSCEQNLNHDAMYWYRQDPGQGLRLIYYSQIVNDFQKGDIAEGYSVSREKKESFPLTVTSAQKNPTAFYLCASSNGGGNQPQHFGDGTRLSIL.

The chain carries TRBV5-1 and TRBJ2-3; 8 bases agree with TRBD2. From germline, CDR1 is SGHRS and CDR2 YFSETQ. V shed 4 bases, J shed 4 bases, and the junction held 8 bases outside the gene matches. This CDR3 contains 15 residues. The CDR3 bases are TGCGCCAGCAGCGACAGCGGGAGAGTATCAGATACGCAGTATTTT. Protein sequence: CASSDSGRVSDTQYF.

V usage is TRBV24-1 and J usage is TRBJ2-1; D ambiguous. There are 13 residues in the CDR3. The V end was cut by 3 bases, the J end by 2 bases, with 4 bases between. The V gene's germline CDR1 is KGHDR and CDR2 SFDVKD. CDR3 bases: TGTGCCACCAGTGATCCTGCCTACAATGAGCAGTTCTTC. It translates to CATSDPAYNEQFF.

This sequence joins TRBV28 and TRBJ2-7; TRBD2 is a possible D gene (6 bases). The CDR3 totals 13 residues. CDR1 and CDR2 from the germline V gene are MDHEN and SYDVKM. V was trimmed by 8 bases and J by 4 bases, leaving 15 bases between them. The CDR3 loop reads CASCPGEEYEQYF. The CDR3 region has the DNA TGTGCCAGCTGCCCGGGGGAAGAGTACGAGCAGTACTTC.

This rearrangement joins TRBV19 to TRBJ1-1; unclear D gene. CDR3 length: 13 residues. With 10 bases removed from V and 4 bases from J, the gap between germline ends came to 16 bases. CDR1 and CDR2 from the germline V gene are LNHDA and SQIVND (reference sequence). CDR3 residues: CATTTGPGTEAFF. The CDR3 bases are TGTGCCACCACCACCGGGCCGGGCACTGAAGCTTTCTTT.

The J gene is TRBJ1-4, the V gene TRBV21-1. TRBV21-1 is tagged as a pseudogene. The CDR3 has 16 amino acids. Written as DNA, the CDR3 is TGTGCCAGCAGCAAAGCCTCGGGACTGAGTAATGAAAAACTGTTTTTT. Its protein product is CASSKASGLSNEKLFF.

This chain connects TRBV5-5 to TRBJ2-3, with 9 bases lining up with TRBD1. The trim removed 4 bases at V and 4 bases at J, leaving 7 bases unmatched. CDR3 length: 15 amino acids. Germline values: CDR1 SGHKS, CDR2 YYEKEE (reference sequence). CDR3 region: CASSRPGTGSDTQYF. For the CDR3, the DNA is TGTGCCAGCAGCCGGCCCGGGACAGGGTCAGATACGCAGTATTTT.

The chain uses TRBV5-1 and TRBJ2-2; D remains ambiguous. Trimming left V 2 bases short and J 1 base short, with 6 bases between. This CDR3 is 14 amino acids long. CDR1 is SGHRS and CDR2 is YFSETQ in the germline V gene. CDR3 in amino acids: CASSFGLNTGELFF. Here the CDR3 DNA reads TGCGCCAGCAGCTTTGGGCTGAACACCGGGGAGCTGTTTTTT.

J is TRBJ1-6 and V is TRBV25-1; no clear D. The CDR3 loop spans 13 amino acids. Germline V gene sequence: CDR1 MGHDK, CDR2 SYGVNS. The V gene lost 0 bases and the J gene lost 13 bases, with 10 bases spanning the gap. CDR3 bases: TGTGCCAGCAGTGAATACCACCAAGGGCCCCTCCACTTT. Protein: CASSEYHQGPLHF. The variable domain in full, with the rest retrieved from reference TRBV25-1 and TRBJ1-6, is EADIYQTPRYLVIGTGKKITLECSQTMGHDKMYWYQQDPGMELHLIHYSYGVNSTEKGDLSSESTVSRIRTEHFPLTLESARPSHTSQYLCASSEYHQGPLHFGNGTRLTVT.

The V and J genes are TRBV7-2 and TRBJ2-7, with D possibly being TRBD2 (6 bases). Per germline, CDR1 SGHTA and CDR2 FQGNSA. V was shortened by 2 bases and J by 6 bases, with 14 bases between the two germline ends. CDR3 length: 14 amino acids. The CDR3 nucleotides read TGTGCCAGCAGCTTAATTCGGGGGAGTGCCGAGCAGTACTTC. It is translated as CASSLIRGSAEQYF. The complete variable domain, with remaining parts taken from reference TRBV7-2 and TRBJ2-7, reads GAGVSQSPSNKVTEKGKDVELRCDPISGHTALYWYRQSLGQGLEFLIYFQGNSAPDKSGLPSDRFSAERTGGSVSTLTIQRTQQEDSAVYLCASSLIRGSAEQYFGPGTRLTVT.

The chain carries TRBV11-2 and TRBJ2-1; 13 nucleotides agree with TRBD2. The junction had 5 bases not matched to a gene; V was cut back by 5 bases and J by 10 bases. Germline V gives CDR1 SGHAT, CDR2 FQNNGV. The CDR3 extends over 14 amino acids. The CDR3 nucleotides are TGTGCCAGCAGCGGACTAGCGGGAGTTGGAGAGCAGTTCTTC. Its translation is CASSGLAGVGEQFF.

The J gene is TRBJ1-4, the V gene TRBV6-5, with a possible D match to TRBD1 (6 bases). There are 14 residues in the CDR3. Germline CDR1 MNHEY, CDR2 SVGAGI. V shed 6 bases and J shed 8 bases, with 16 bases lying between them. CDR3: CASRFTGLGEKLFF. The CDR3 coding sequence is TGTGCCAGCAGGTTTACAGGGCTTGGGGAAAAACTGTTTTTT.

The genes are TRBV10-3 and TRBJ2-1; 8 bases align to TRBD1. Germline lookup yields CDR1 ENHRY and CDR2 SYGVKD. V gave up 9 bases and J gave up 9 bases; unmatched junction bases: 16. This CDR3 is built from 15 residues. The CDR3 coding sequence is TGTGCCATACGCATTGGGCAGGGGGCCCTTAGTGAGCAGTTCTTC. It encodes CAIRIGQGALSEQFF.